The entry below gives a single T cell receptor beta chain sequence along with its context. What it recognizes is unknown. Germline V gene lookup returns CDR1 LGHNA and CDR2 YNFKEQ. This CDR3 has 14 amino acids. The data are from a study of CXCR3-negative and CXCR3-positive naive CD8 T cells. General study points: For CXCR3-positive naive cells, TRB CDR3s were more hydrophobic than those of CXCR3-negative naive cells.

The libraries of TRB cDNA were prepared using 5' RACE with UMI labels. Reprocessing the 5' RACE reads, TCRdb reports a single entry for every CDR3 protein and omits DNA. The repertoire shows 100,000 to 150,000 distinct CDR3 sequences; the top ten hold 0.45% to 0.6%. The chain recombines TRBV4-2 with TRBJ2-7; TCRdb's assignment of TRBD2 cannot be checked, as there is no DNA. The sample comprised naive CXCR3- CD8+ T cells from blood. The subset denotes: CD45RO-CCR7+CD27+CD95- naive CD8+ T cells lacking CXCR3 (TNR3-). This receptor was obtained from a human donor in good health. Some clones in this sample may be carry-over from other donors' samples. The CDR3 spells CASSQSGGAYEQYF.